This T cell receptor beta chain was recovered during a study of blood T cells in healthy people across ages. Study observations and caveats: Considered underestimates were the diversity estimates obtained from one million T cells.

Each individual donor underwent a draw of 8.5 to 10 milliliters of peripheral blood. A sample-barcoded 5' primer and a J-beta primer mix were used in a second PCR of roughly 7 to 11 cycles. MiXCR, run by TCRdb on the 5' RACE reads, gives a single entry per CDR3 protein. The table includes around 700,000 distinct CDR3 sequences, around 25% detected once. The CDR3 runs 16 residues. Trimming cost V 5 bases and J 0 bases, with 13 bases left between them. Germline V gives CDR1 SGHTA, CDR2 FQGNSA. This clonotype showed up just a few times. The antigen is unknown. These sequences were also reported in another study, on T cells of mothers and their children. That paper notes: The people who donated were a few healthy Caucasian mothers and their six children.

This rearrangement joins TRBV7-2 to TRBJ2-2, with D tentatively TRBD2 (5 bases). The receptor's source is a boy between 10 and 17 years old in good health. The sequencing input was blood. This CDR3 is CASSPRPGTNTGELFF. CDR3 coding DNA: TGTGCCAGCAGCCCGAGACCGGGAACGAACACCGGGGAGCTGTTTTTT.